What follows is one TCR beta chain and its context. What it recognizes is unknown. The CDR3 has 14 residues. Germline V lookup: CDR1 SQVTM, CDR2 ANQGSEA. The ends were cut back, 5 bases at V and 0 bases at J, with 11 bases in the middle. Using its own MiXCR run on the 5' RACE reads, TCRdb lists one record per CDR3 protein. The repertoire has 500,000 to 650,000 distinct CDR3 sequences, roughly 14% of them found once; the top ten carry about 14%. This sample stems from a study of T cells after yellow fever vaccination. Study results and limitations: Within FACS-sorted repertoires, abundant clonotypes contaminating from the bulk population could be present.

The chain carries TRBV29-1 and TRBJ2-1; no clear D. This clonotype originated in a young man who received the YFV17D yellow fever vaccine. Here the sequenced sample was PBMCs, taken on the day of the yellow fever booster vaccination. In DNA, the CDR3 is TGCAGCGTTTCTCTGAAAAGCTCCTACAATGAGCAGTTCTTC. It is translated as CSVSLKSSYNEQFF.